The next 9 T cell receptor beta chains were all read from a single sample in a study of blood T cell repertoires in COVID-19. Using immunoSEQ multiplex PCR, the repertoire was profiled, and TCRdb retains in-frame clones only, with some absent. The sample contains some 120,000 clones, roughly three quarters of which appear only once. Sequencing input: peripheral blood. Receptors were obtained from a human donor in a cohort sampled during active COVID-19.

The gene calls are TRBV6-2 or TRBV6-3 and TRBJ1-6; D possibly corresponds to TRBD1 (5 bases). The CDR3 is 15 residues long. V gave up 2 bases and J gave up 9 bases, with 14 bases separating them. Germline V gene sequence: CDR1 MNHEY, CDR2 SVGEGT. The DNA of the CDR3 is TGTGCCAGCAGTTACGGAACCAGGGAAGCTTCACCCCTCCACTTT. This translates into CASSYGTREASPLHF.

The V and J genes are TRBV4-1 and TRBJ2-2; 7 positions match TRBD1. CDR3 length equals 18 residues. Losses at the gene ends were 0 bases for V and 6 bases for J; bases not matched to a gene: 13. Looked up from germline, CDR1 is MGHRA and CDR2 is YSYEKL. CDR3 protein: CASSQDSGRGLGAGELFF. CDR3 nucleotides: TGCGCCAGCAGCCAAGATAGTGGTAGGGGGCTGGGGGCCGGGGAGCTGTTTTTT.

The sample holds a few counts of this clone. The chain is built from TRBV6-5 and TRBJ1-3; D call uncertain. V was cut by 5 bases and J by 0 bases, with 8 bases left in between. The CDR3 is 14 residues long. Germline loops: CDR1 MNHEY, CDR2 SVGAGI. CDR3 sequence reads: CASSKGASGNTIYF. CDR3 nucleotide sequence: TGTGCCAGCAGTAAGGGAGCCTCTGGAAACACCATATATTTT.

The chain has TRBV19 and TRBJ2-7; 9 bases agree with TRBD1. Germline assignment: CDR1 LNHDA and CDR2 SQIVND (reference sequence). Germline trimming cut 3 bases from V and 2 bases from J; bases unmatched to any gene: 2. There are 14 residues in the CDR3. CDR3 residues: CASSIGQGTYEQYF. Here the CDR3 DNA reads TGTGCCAGTAGTATCGGACAGGGGACCTACGAGCAGTACTTC. Filled out from reference TRBV19 and TRBJ2-7, the complete variable domain reads DGGITQSPKYLFRKEGQNVTLSCEQNLNHDAMYWYRQDPGQGLRLIYYSQIVNDFQKGDIAEGYSVSREKKESFPLTVTSAQKNPTAFYLCASSIGQGTYEQYFGPGTRLTVT.

The CDR3 spells CARRLGVKPQPQHF. The CDR3 DNA reads as TGTGCCAGAAGGTTAGGGGTTAAGCCTCAGCCCCAGCATTTT. This chain connects TRBV5-3 to TRBJ1-5; D possibly corresponds to TRBD1 (5 bases). TRBV5-3 is an open reading frame whose function is uncertain. This CDR3 has 14 amino acids. The V end lost 5 bases, the J end lost 6 bases, and 15 bases lay between the germline ends.

The chain carries TRBV27 and TRBJ2-6; D perhaps matches TRBD1 (7 bases). Per the germline V gene, CDR1 is MNHEY and CDR2 is SMNVEV (reference sequence). The CDR3 runs to 18 residues. V lost 6 bases to trimming and J lost 0 bases, with 18 bases between them. The CDR3 DNA reads as TGTGCCAGCAGGTTGAAGGCGGGACAGATCTCTGGGGCCAACGTCCTGACTTTC. Protein sequence: CASRLKAGQISGANVLTF.

This rearrangement joins TRBV11-3 to TRBJ2-7; 11 nucleotides match TRBD2. Germline V gives CDR1 SGHNT, CDR2 YENEEA. This CDR3 region has 15 residues. J gave up 0 bases and V 6 bases, and 4 bases lay outside the gene matches. The DNA for the CDR3 is TGTGCCAGCAGTCTAACTAGCGGGAGCTCCTACGAGCAGTACTTC. Translation: CASSLTSGSSYEQYF.

This clone appeared a few times. This chain connects TRBV7-9 to TRBJ1-1; 9 nucleotides match TRBD1. Trimming cost V 5 bases and J 4 bases; bases outside gene matches: 5. Germline lookup yields CDR1 SEHNR and CDR2 FQNEAQ (reference sequence). This CDR3 is built from 14 residues. CDR3 coding DNA: TGTGCCAGCAGCCGGGACAGGGCTAGCACTGAAGCTTTCTTT. Its translation is CASSRDRASTEAFF.

There are a few counts of this clone. The chain employs TRBV19 and TRBJ2-5; TRBD1 is a possible D gene (5 bases). The CDR3 contains 14 residues. The germline V and J ends were trimmed by 3 bases and 3 bases, with 11 bases remaining between them. Germline CDR1 LNHDA, CDR2 SQIVND (reference sequence). CDR3: CASSIGAGKETQYF. In DNA form, the CDR3 reads TGTGCCAGTAGTATTGGTGCAGGGAAAGAGACCCAGTACTTC.